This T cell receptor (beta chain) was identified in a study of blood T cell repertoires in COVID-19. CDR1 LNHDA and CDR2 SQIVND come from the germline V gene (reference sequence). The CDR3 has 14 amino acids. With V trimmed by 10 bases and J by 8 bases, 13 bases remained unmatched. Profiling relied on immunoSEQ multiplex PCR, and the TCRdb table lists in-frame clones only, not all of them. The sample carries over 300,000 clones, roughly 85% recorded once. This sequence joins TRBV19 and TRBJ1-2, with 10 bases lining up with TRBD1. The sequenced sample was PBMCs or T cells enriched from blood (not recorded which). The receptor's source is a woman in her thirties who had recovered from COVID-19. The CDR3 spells CATQDRGVDLGYTF. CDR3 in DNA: TGTGCCACCCAGGACAGGGGGGTGGATTTGGGCTACACCTTC.